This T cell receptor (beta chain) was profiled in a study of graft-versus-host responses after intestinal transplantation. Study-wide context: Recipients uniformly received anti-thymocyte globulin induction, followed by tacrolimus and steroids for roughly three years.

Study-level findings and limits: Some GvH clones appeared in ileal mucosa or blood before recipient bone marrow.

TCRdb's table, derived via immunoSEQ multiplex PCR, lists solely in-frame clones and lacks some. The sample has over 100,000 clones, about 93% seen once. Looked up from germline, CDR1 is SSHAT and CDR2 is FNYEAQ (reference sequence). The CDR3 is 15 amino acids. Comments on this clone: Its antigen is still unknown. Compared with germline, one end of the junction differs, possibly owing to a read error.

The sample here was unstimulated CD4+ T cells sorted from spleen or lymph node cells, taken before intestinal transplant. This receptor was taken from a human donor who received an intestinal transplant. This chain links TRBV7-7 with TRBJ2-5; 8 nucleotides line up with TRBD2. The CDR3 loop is CASSLAGLDQETQYF. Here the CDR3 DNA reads TGTGCTAGCAGCTTAGCGGGGCTAGACCAAGAGACCCAGTACTTC.